This T cell receptor beta chain was recovered during a study of multiple sclerosis patients with progressive multifocal leukoencephalopathy. Overall study findings and caveats: No common TRBV or TRBJ usage or pairing appeared at PML.

Spiked into each PCR were synthetic inline TR CDR3 controls of all V-J pairings. Clones were sequenced by immunoSEQ multiplex PCR, and TCRdb holds only the in-frame ones, with some missing. There are fewer than 35,000 clones in the sample; roughly 90% occur only once, and approximately 1.4% lies in the top ten. V was pared by 2 bases and J by 8 bases, with 21 bases between. The CDR3 covers 16 residues. Germline V gene data show CDR1 as SGHAT and CDR2 as FQNNGV. Time point specified: 12 to 13 months of natalizumab therapy. T1 and T2 blood were collected at 6 and 12 months of natalizumab. Regarding this clone: Its target is not known.

The sequence was obtained from a human donor with multiple sclerosis. The chain employs TRBV11-2 and TRBJ1-2, with D possibly TRBD1 on 5 matching bases. Specimen: PBMCs, collected from a patient treated with natalizumab. The CDR3 DNA follows: TGTGCCAGCAGCTTATTTGAGAGAACTGGGGACTTCGGCTACACCTTC. Its protein product is CASSLFERTGDFGYTF.